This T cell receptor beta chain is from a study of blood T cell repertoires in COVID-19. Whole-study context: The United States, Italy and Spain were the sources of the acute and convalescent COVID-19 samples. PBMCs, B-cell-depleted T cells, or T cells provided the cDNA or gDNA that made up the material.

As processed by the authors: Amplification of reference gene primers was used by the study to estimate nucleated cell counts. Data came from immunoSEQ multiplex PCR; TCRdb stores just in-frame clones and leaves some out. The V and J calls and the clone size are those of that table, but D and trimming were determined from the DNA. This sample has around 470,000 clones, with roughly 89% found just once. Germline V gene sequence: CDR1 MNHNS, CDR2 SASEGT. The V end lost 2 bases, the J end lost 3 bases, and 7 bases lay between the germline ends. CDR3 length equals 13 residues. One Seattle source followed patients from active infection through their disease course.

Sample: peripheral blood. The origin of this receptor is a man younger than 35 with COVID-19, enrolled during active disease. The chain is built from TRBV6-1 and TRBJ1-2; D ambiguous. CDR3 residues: CASSELYDYGYTF. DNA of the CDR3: TGTGCCAGCAGTGAACTATATGACTATGGCTACACCTTC.